This is a list of T cell receptor beta chains from one sample in a study of CD8+ T cells in alopecia areata. The data were produced by immunoSEQ multiplex PCR, yet TCRdb's version contains in-frame clones alone and is incomplete. The table records roughly 59,000 clones, about half of them present only once. The specimen comprised CD8+ T cells sorted from blood, sampled at week 0. The receptors were sampled from a human donor with alopecia areata. CDR3s include the opening cysteine and the closing phenylalanine or tryptophan. D genes are given only for firm matches. A clone size is listed for some rows: how often the clone was seen (once, few, many), or a class if it is expanded.

>few|-|TRBJ2-5|TRBV10-2
CASSRDSLETQYF
TGCGCCAGCAGCCGAGACAGTCTAGAGACCCAGTACTTC
>-|-|TRBJ2-7|TRBV13
CASSPGLGVHEQYF
TGTGCCAGCAGCCCCGGGCTCGGGGTCCACGAGCAGTACTTC
>few|-|TRBJ1-4|TRBV7-9
CASSLDNPGELFF
TGTGCCAGCAGCTTAGACAACCCAGGCGAACTGTTTTTT
>-|-|TRBJ2-5|TRBV30
CAWSGFRREETQYF
TGTGCCTGGAGTGGATTCCGCCGGGAAGAGACCCAGTACTTC
>-|-|TRBJ1-1|TRBV6-5
CASSYGPMNTEAFF
TGTGCCAGCAGTTATGGACCGATGAACACTGAAGCTTTCTTT
>-|-|TRBJ2-1|TRBV7-9
CASSVLVVDEQFF
TGTGCCAGCAGCGTACTAGTTGTCGATGAGCAGTTCTTC
>-|TRBD1|TRBJ2-5|TRBV25-1
CASSTGQGHVQETQYF
TGTGCCAGCAGTACCGGACAGGGGCATGTTCAAGAGACCCAGTACTTC
>-|-|TRBJ2-1|TRBV19
CASNVGDEQFF
TGTGCCAGTAATGTAGGCGATGAGCAGTTCTTC
>-|-|TRBJ1-2|TRBV6-1
CASSPVSPNYGYTF
TGTGCCAGCAGCCCCGTAAGCCCTAACTATGGCTACACCTTC
>-|-|TRBJ2-3|TRBV27
CASSWADTQYF
TGTGCCAGCAGTTGGGCAGATACGCAGTATTTT
>-|-|TRBJ1-2|TRBV4-3
CASSPDRIVDGYTF
TGCGCCAGCAGCCCCGATCGGATCGTCGATGGCTACACCTTC
>once|-|TRBJ1-1|TRBV7-2
CASSSALGAFF
TGTGCCAGCAGCTCGGCCTTAGGAGCTTTCTTT
>-|-|TRBJ2-1|TRBV4-3
CASSQVQGPLDEQFF
TGCGCCAGCAGCCAAGTGCAGGGTCCCCTGGATGAGCAGTTCTTC
>-|-|TRBJ2-7|TRBV25-1
CASGDEQYF
TGTGCCAGTGGCGACGAGCAGTACTTC
>-|TRBD2|TRBJ2-1|TRBV10-2
CARPRLAGGENEQFF
TGCGCCAGGCCTAGACTAGCGGGAGGGGAGAATGAGCAGTTCTTC
>-|TRBD2|TRBJ2-7|TRBV7-2
CASSVYGTSYEQYF
TGTGCCAGCAGCGTCTACGGGACTAGCTACGAGCAGTACTTC
>few|-|TRBJ1-2|TRBV15
CATSDTTPRRQEGYTF
TGTGCCACCAGCGATACCACACCTCGACGACAGGAGGGCTACACCTTC
>few|TRBD1|TRBJ2-5|TRBV29-1
CSVHPGGRGRWETQYF
TGCAGCGTGCATCCAGGGGGCAGGGGGCGGTGGGAGACCCAGTACTTC
>-|-|TRBJ2-1|TRBV9
CASSVGGGELNNEQFF
TGTGCCAGCAGCGTAGGGGGTGGGGAGTTGAACAATGAGCAGTTCTTC
>-|TRBD1|TRBJ2-1|TRBV29-1
CSVPGGGQGPYNEQFF
TGCAGCGTCCCAGGGGGCGGACAGGGTCCCTACAATGAGCAGTTCTTC
>few|-|TRBJ2-1|TRBV5-5
CASSQEPSSYNEQFF
TGCGCCAGCAGCCAAGAACCCAGCTCCTACAATGAGCAGTTCTTC
>few|-|TRBJ2-7|TRBV4-1
CASSAGLGTYEQYF
TGCGCCAGCAGCGCGGGCCTCGGAACCTACGAGCAGTACTTC
>few|-|TRBJ1-1|TRBV7-8
CASSLWGRGNTEAFF
TGTGCCAGCAGCTTATGGGGGCGGGGGAACACTGAAGCTTTCTTT
>-|-|TRBJ2-5|TRBV10-3
CAISESRGALPWGTQYF
TGTGCCATCAGTGAGTCCCGAGGGGCCCTACCGTGGGGGACCCAGTACTTC
>-|TRBD2|TRBJ2-7|TRBV28
CASTLAGGPLGYEQYF
TGTGCCAGCACATTAGCGGGAGGGCCATTGGGCTACGAGCAGTACTTC
>-|TRBD2|TRBJ2-1|TRBV29-1
CSVKSGLADEQFF
TGCAGCGTAAAATCGGGACTAGCGGATGAGCAGTTCTTC
>-|-|TRBJ2-2|TRBV23-1
CASINGNGTGELFF
TGCGCCAGCATTAACGGGAACGGTACCGGGGAGCTGTTTTTT
>few|-|TRBJ1-1|TRBV5-6
CASSFTSGAEAFF
TGTGCCAGCAGCTTTACTTCAGGGGCTGAAGCTTTCTTT
>few|TRBD2|TRBJ2-5|TRBV7-9
CASSLTSGRLETQYF
TGTGCCAGCAGCTTAACTAGCGGGAGATTGGAGACCCAGTACTTC
>-|-|TRBJ2-3|TRBV30
CAWSEPQPTSRTDTQYF
TGTGCCTGGAGTGAACCCCAACCAACAAGTCGCACAGATACGCAGTATTTT
>-|-|TRBJ2-2|TRBV15
CATSVGGSSTGELFF
TGTGCCACCAGCGTGGGGGGATCGAGCACCGGGGAGCTGTTTTTT
>-|TRBD1|TRBJ2-5|TRBV29-1
CSVEADREWAQYF
TGCAGCGTTGAAGCTGACAGGGAGTGGGCCCAGTACTTC
>-|TRBD1|TRBJ2-3|TRBV15
CATSGTGAGDTQYF
TGTGCCACCAGTGGGACAGGCGCTGGAGATACGCAGTATTTT
>-|-|TRBJ2-4|TRBV7-8
CASSPDSSAKNIQYF
TGTGCCAGCAGCCCGGACAGTTCAGCCAAAAACATTCAGTACTTC
>-|TRBD2|TRBJ2-7|TRBV27
CASSDTTSGSYEQYF
TGTGCCAGCAGTGATACGACTAGCGGGAGCTACGAGCAGTACTTC
>-|TRBD2|TRBJ2-4|TRBV6-1
CASSGGLAGGFAAKNIQYF
TGTGCCAGCAGTGGGGGACTAGCGGGAGGATTTGCAGCCAAAAACATTCAGTACTTC
>-|TRBD1|TRBJ1-1|TRBV29-1
CSVPGGTEAFF
TGCAGCGTTCCAGGGGGCACTGAAGCTTTCTTT
>-|-|TRBJ2-2|TRBV6-4
CASRAPYTGELFF
TGTGCCAGCAGAGCCCCTTACACCGGGGAGCTGTTTTTT
>few|TRBD1|TRBJ2-7|TRBV4-1
CASSFPTGWHEQYF
TGCGCCAGCAGCTTCCCGACAGGGTGGCACGAGCAGTACTTC
>-|-|TRBJ2-2|TRBV28
CASSRQGGSGELFF
TGTGCCAGCTCTCGACAGGGAGGATCCGGGGAGCTGTTTTTT
>-|-|TRBJ2-7|TRBV14
CASSQDAGTIYEQYF
TGTGCCAGCAGCCAAGATGCCGGAACTATATACGAGCAGTACTTC
>-|TRBD2|TRBJ2-4|TRBV15
CATTGGALGKNIQYF
TGTGCCACCACCGGGGGGGCGCTCGGAAAAAACATTCAGTACTTC
>few|-|TRBJ2-7|TRBV2
CASSQSGATYEQYF
TGTGCCAGCAGTCAGTCAGGGGCCACCTACGAGCAGTACTTC
>-|-|TRBJ1-1|TRBV6-5
CASVGTGDTEAFF
TGTGCCAGTGTCGGAACGGGAGACACTGAAGCTTTCTTT
>few|-|TRBJ2-5|TRBV28
CAVGGSRFQETQYF
TGTGCCGTTGGGGGGTCCCGTTTCCAAGAGACCCAGTACTTC
>-|TRBD1|TRBJ2-7|TRBV2
CASSFPGQGVYEQYF
TGTGCCAGCAGTTTTCCGGGACAGGGGGTCTACGAGCAGTACTTC
>-|TRBD2|TRBJ2-7|TRBV29-1
CSVGWREGRGDEQYF
TGCAGCGTTGGCTGGAGGGAGGGCCGAGGTGACGAGCAGTACTTC
>-|TRBD2|TRBJ2-7|TRBV7-2
CASSPAPSREAPYEQYF
TGTGCCAGCAGCCCCGCTCCTAGCCGGGAGGCTCCCTACGAGCAGTACTTC
>-|-|TRBJ1-1|TRBV9
CASSSGPGTEAFF
TGTGCCAGCAGCTCCGGGCCGGGCACTGAAGCTTTCTTT
>-|-|TRBJ1-5|TRBV5-4
CASSLDGSNQPQHF
TGTGCCAGCAGCTTGGACGGATCAAATCAGCCCCAGCATTTT
>few|-|TRBJ2-5|TRBV23-1
CASSLPRSQYF
TGCGCCAGCAGTCTCCCCAGGTCCCAGTACTTC
>many|-|TRBJ1-5|TRBV6-6
CASSEAWTISNQPQHF
TGTGCCAGCAGCGAGGCTTGGACAATCAGCAATCAGCCCCAGCATTTT
>-|TRBD1|TRBJ2-7|TRBV9
CASSPRTGMGSYEQYF
TGTGCCAGCAGCCCGCGGACAGGGATGGGCTCCTACGAGCAGTACTTC
>-|TRBD1|TRBJ1-2|TRBV7-9
CASSWGRDRVHGYTF
TGTGCCAGCAGCTGGGGCCGGGACAGGGTCCATGGCTACACCTTC
>-|TRBD2|TRBJ2-1|TRBV29-1
CSVAGTSKDNEQFF
TGCAGCGTTGCAGGGACTAGCAAGGACAATGAGCAGTTCTTC